A selection of T cell receptor beta chains follows, all from one sample in a study of blood T cell repertoires in COVID-19. The protocol was immunoSEQ multiplex PCR, while the TCRdb copy is restricted to in-frame clones and leaves out a portion. The data hold 90,000 to 130,000 clones, with around nine tenths observed a single time. The sequencing sample was made of peripheral blood. Receptors originate from a man between 35 and 55 years old with acute or convalescent COVID-19. CDR3s include the opening cysteine and the closing phenylalanine or tryptophan. The D gene is left open where the match is weak. Expanded clones get a size class; other rows say once, few or many, or leave the size out.

j_call clone_size v_call d_call cdr3_nt cdr3_aa
TRBJ2-2 once TRBV19 . TGTGCCAGTAGTATCTCCGGACAGAACACCGGGGAGCTGTTTTTT CASSISGQNTGELFF
TRBJ1-5 . TRBV15 TRBD1 TGTGCCACCTGGGCAGGGGGACTGCAGCCCCAGCATTTT CATWAGGLQPQHF
TRBJ1-1 . TRBV4-1 TRBD1 TGCGCCAGCAGCCAAGAAGGGACAGGGTTTCAGACTGAAGCTTTCTTT CASSQEGTGFQTEAFF
TRBJ2-3 . TRBV5-5 TRBD2 TGTGCCAGCAGCTTGGGTGCGGGGGGCTTAGGAACAGATACGCAGTATTTT CASSLGAGGLGTDTQYF
TRBJ1-2 . TRBV2 TRBD1 TGTGCCAGCAGAAAGGGACAGGGCGAGGATGGCTACACCTTC CASRKGQGEDGYTF
TRBJ2-3 . TRBV30 TRBD1 TGTGCCTGGAGGCAAACAGGGGGAGTAACAGATACGCAGTATTTT CAWRQTGGVTDTQYF
TRBJ2-7 . TRBV15 TRBD1 TGTGCCACCAGCACAGACAGGGCCCCCTACGAGCAGTACTTC CATSTDRAPYEQYF
TRBJ1-1 . TRBV4-1 TRBD1 TGCGCCAGCAGCCTGGACAGGGGAGGGGGCACTGAAGCTTTCTTT CASSLDRGGGTEAFF
TRBJ1-4 . TRBV2 TRBD1 TGTGCCAGCAGCCCCGACAGGGGGGATGAAAAACTGTTTTTT CASSPDRGDEKLFF
TRBJ1-2 . TRBV9 . TGTGCCAGCAGCGAGGGGATACAAGGGCTCAACTATGGCTACACCTTC CASSEGIQGLNYGYTF
TRBJ2-5 . TRBV6-2/TRBV6-3 . TGTGCCAGCAGTTACTTCCCGTTGGAGACCCAGTACTTC CASSYFPLETQYF
TRBJ1-3 . TRBV9 TRBD1 TGTGCCAGCAGCTCAGGGGGCGCGCCGGGAAACACCATATATTTT CASSSGGAPGNTIYF
TRBJ2-3 . TRBV7-9 TRBD2 TGTGCCAGCAGTCCCACCCTGGGGAGGGGAGGCACAGATACGCAGTATTTT CASSPTLGRGGTDTQYF
TRBJ2-7 . TRBV5-1 . TGCGCCAGCAGCTTGGCTGGGACACCGTACGAGCAGTACTTC CASSLAGTPYEQYF
TRBJ1-1 . TRBV5-4 TRBD1 TGTGCCAGCAGCTCGCCAAACAGGGGCACTGAAGCTTTCTTT CASSSPNRGTEAFF
TRBJ1-1 . TRBV28 . TGTGCCAGCAGTTTCGCCACACCCCAGAACACTGAAGCTTTCTTT CASSFATPQNTEAFF
TRBJ2-3 . TRBV30 TRBD2 TGTGCCTGGAGTGTGACTAGCGGGATAAACACAGATACGCAGTATTTT CAWSVTSGINTDTQYF
TRBJ2-1 . TRBV9 . TGTGCCAGCAGCGTAGGGGGGCTCCGGGGATCCTACAATGAGCAGTTCTTC CASSVGGLRGSYNEQFF
TRBJ1-3 . TRBV5-1 TRBD1 TGCGCCAGCAGCCAGGGGGCGGGAGGAAACACCATATATTTT CASSQGAGGNTIYF
TRBJ2-1 . TRBV30 TRBD2 TGTGCCTGGAGTATCTCTCGGACTAGCACCTCCTACAATGAGCAGTTCTTC CAWSISRTSTSYNEQFF
TRBJ1-2 . TRBV30 . TGTGCCTGGAGTATAGACCCTGACAGGCGCGTTAACTATGGCTACACCTTC CAWSIDPDRRVNYGYTF
TRBJ2-1 . TRBV30 TRBD2 TGTGCCTGGAGTGTCGGGGGGTGGAACAATGAGCAGTTCTTC CAWSVGGWNNEQFF
TRBJ1-2 . TRBV5-8 TRBD1 TGTGCCAGCTGGGGACAGCGCTATGGCTACACCTTC CASWGQRYGYTF
TRBJ2-1 . TRBV5-4 . TGTGCCAGCAGCCATGGGTTGGTCGGGAGCTCCTACAATGAGCAGTTCTTC CASSHGLVGSSYNEQFF
TRBJ2-1 . TRBV15 . TGTGCCACCAGCAGAGGAGAGGGCGGCAGCTCCTACAATGAGCAGTTCTTC CATSRGEGGSSYNEQFF
TRBJ1-1 . TRBV30 . TGTGCCCACGACCGACTCACTGAAGCTTTCTTT CAHDRLTEAFF
TRBJ2-4 once TRBV4-2 . TGTGCCAGCAGCCAAGAAGGAGTCGCGTCGGAGGGGCCCAAAAACATTCAGTACTTC CASSQEGVASEGPKNIQYF
TRBJ2-1 . TRBV11-3 TRBD2 TGTGCCAGCAGCCAGACGACTAGCGGGAGACATGAGCAGTTCTTC CASSQTTSGRHEQFF
TRBJ2-3 . TRBV10-1 TRBD2 TGCGCCAGCAGTGAGTTGGGGCGGGAGGGCCGCACAGATACGCAGTATTTT CASSELGREGRTDTQYF
TRBJ1-3 . TRBV4-3 . TGCGCCAGCAGCCAGGGGAGAAGGAGCTCTGGAAACACCATATATTTT CASSQGRRSSGNTIYF
TRBJ1-6 . TRBV7-8 . TGTGCCAGCAGCCCTCTTCTGGGGGGAGAATCACCCCTCCACTTT CASSPLLGGESPLHF
TRBJ1-2 few TRBV4-2 TRBD1 TGTGCCAGCAGCGATGACACAGGGGCCGGGGGCTACACCTTC CASSDDTGAGGYTF
TRBJ2-4 . TRBV18 TRBD1 TGTGCCAGCTCACCAACTCAGACAGGGGGGGACATTCAGTACTTC CASSPTQTGGDIQYF
TRBJ2-5 . TRBV19 TRBD2 TGTGCCAGTAGTATTGCTAGCGGTTCCCAAGAGACCCAGTACTTC CASSIASGSQETQYF
TRBJ1-2 . TRBV19 TRBD1 TGTGCCAGTACCGGACAGGGTCGAGGCTACACCTTC CASTGQGRGYTF
TRBJ1-5 . TRBV12-3/TRBV12-4 TRBD1 TGTGCCAGCAGTCGACAGGGGGCTCAGCCCCAGCATTTT CASSRQGAQPQHF
TRBJ1-5 . TRBV2 TRBD1 TGTGCCAGCCGGGACAGGGTCAATCAGCCCCAGCATTTT CASRDRVNQPQHF
TRBJ2-3 . TRBV19 TRBD1 TGTGCCAGTAGTCCCTCCACAGGGGGCCTCACAGATACGCAGTATTTT CASSPSTGGLTDTQYF
TRBJ1-6 . TRBV3-1/TRBV3-2 . TGTGCCAGCAGCTCCGGGGCCTATAATTCACCCCTCCACTTT CASSSGAYNSPLHF
TRBJ2-3 . TRBV3-1/TRBV3-2 . TGTGCCAGCAGCCAAGGATCGGCAGATACGCAGTATTTT CASSQGSADTQYF
TRBJ2-1 few TRBV9 TRBD2 TGTGCCAGCAGCGTCGAATTTAGCGGGAGTCGCGATGAGCAGTTCTTC CASSVEFSGSRDEQFF
TRBJ1-6 . TRBV5-1 TRBD1 TGCGCCAGCAGCTATTCCGGGACAGGGAGAGGACCCCTCCACTTT CASSYSGTGRGPLHF
TRBJ1-1 . TRBV5-1 TRBD1 TGCGCCAGCAGCACCGGACAGGGGGTTACTGAAGCTTTCTTT CASSTGQGVTEAFF
TRBJ2-1 once TRBV20-1 . TGCAGTGCTAGTAGGACTTTGCTCTACAATGAGCAGTTCTTC CSASRTLLYNEQFF
TRBJ1-5 . TRBV2 . TGTGCCAGCAGCCTGGGGCGAACCTGGAATCAGCCCCAGCATTTT CASSLGRTWNQPQHF
TRBJ2-2 . TRBV11-2 . TGTGCCAGCAGGCAAACTAGCCCCGGGGAGCTGTTTTTT CASRQTSPGELFF
TRBJ1-2 . TRBV7-6 TRBD1 TGTGCCAGCAGCTCGCCTACCGACAGGGGCGCGGGAGGCTACACCTTC CASSSPTDRGAGGYTF
TRBJ1-3 . TRBV7-9 TRBD1 TGTGCCAGCAGCTTAGGAGGACAGGGCGCAGGAAACACCATATATTTT CASSLGGQGAGNTIYF
TRBJ2-1 . TRBV4-1 . TGCGCCAGCAGCCATATAGTCGGGAGCTCCTACAATGAGCAGTTCTTC CASSHIVGSSYNEQFF
TRBJ1-1 . TRBV4-1 TRBD1 TGCGCCAGCAGCAAGGGGACAGGGGTGAACACTGAAGCTTTCTTT CASSKGTGVNTEAFF
TRBJ1-6 once TRBV5-8 . TGTGCCAGCACGCCCGAATATGGGCACCTCCACTTT CASTPEYGHLHF
TRBJ1-1 . TRBV7-8 . TGTGCCAGCAGCCCCATGGACAGTAACACTGAAGCTTTCTTT CASSPMDSNTEAFF
TRBJ2-7 . TRBV27 . TGTGCCAGCAGTTTGTCCACTAGCTACGAGCAGTACTTC CASSLSTSYEQYF
TRBJ2-5 . TRBV5-4 TRBD2 TGTGCCAGCAGCTTGGTGGGGGGGGAAGAGACCCAGTACTTC CASSLVGGEETQYF